This entry lists 17 T cell receptor beta chains sequenced from one sample in a study of shared clonotypes between healthy human individuals. Sequencing was performed with immunoSEQ multiplex PCR; in TCRdb, only in-frame clones are kept and a portion is missing. Here the sample spans some 2.1 million clones, 85% to 95% being singletons. Specimen: naive CD4+ T cells sorted from blood. Subset noted: CD45RA+ positively selected. The source is a man between 18 and 35 years old in good health.

V usage is TRBV28 and J usage is TRBJ1-2; no definite D call. Between the trimmed V and J ends, which lost 5 bases and 5 bases, there was a span of 24 bases. Germline V gene lookup returns CDR1 MDHEN and CDR2 SYDVKM. The CDR3 totals 17 residues. The CDR3 DNA reads TGTGCCAGCAGTCCCGGTCTCGGGCAGCCTACGAGGTATGGCTACACCTTC. Translated, it gives CASSPGLGQPTRYGYTF.

The chain uses TRBV2 and TRBJ1-5, with TRBD1 as a possible D gene (5 bases). Germline assignment: CDR1 SNHLY and CDR2 FYNNEI. The ends were cut back, 3 bases at V and 0 bases at J, with 12 bases in the middle. This CDR3 has 16 residues. DNA of the CDR3: TGTGCCAGCAGTGATTCGGCAGGGTATAGCAATCAGCCCCAGCATTTT. It codes for CASSDSAGYSNQPQHF.

This sequence joins TRBV29-1 and TRBJ1-1; D is uncertain. The CDR3 extends over 13 amino acids. The germline V gene has CDR1 SQVTM and CDR2 ANQGSEA. V lost 4 bases to trimming and J lost 0 bases, with 9 bases between them. The CDR3 DNA reads TGCAGCGTTGGAGGGCAGCTGAACACTGAAGCTTTCTTT. Translation gives CSVGGQLNTEAFF.

The gene calls are TRBV20-1 and TRBJ1-1, with D possibly TRBD1 on 5 matching bases. The CDR3 loop spans 11 amino acids. Trimming cost V 6 bases and J 3 bases, with 8 bases left between them. The germline V gene encodes CDR1 DFQATT and CDR2 SNEGSKA (reference sequence). The CDR3 DNA reads as TGCAGTGCCCCACAGGACACTGAAGCTTTCTTT. Protein sequence: CSAPQDTEAFF.

The rearrangement links TRBV9 to TRBJ2-5; 9 bases are a match to TRBD2. The V segment lost 0 bases and the J segment 1 base; nucleotides outside the gene matches: 10. This CDR3 is built from 18 residues. From germline, CDR1 is SGDLS and CDR2 YYNGEE. The CDR3 nucleotides read TGTGCCAGCAGCGTAGCTGGCGGGGGGGTACCGTTCCAAGAGACCCAGTACTTC. Residues: CASSVAGGGVPFQETQYF.

Of note for this clone: Within the sample, other DNA sequences also encode this same CDR3. V gene TRBV7-9 combines with J gene TRBJ2-7; D gene uncertain. V was trimmed by 1 base and J by 1 base, leaving 5 bases between them. This CDR3 has 13 residues. Germline CDR1 reads SEHNR; CDR2 reads FQNEAQ (reference sequence). The CDR3 is CASSLEVSYEQYF. The DNA of the CDR3 is TGTGCCAGCAGCTTAGAGGTTTCCTACGAGCAGTACTTC.

The chain links TRBV25-1 to TRBJ1-1; TRBD1 is a possible D gene (5 bases). Trimming pared 6 bases from V and 10 bases from J, leaving 18 bases between. Germline V gives CDR1 MGHDK, CDR2 SYGVNS. The CDR3 covers 13 residues. CDR3 in DNA: TGTGCCAGCAGGACGGGGGACTGGGAAGGAGCTTTCTTT. Translating it yields CASRTGDWEGAFF.

The chain combines TRBV6-6 with TRBJ2-7, with 11 bases fitting TRBD2. This CDR3 region has 13 residues. Germline trimming cut 6 bases from V and 4 bases from J; bases unmatched to any gene: 2. Germline lookup yields CDR1 MNHNY and CDR2 SVGAGI (reference sequence). For the CDR3, the DNA is TGTGCCAGCAGAAGACTAGCGGGGTACGAGCAGTACTTC. It encodes CASRRLAGYEQYF.

This chain joins TRBV2 and TRBJ2-7; D uncertain. The germline V gene encodes CDR1 SNHLY and CDR2 FYNNEI. CDR3 length equals 11 residues. Between the trimmed V and J ends, which lost 3 bases and 7 bases, there was a span of 7 bases. This chain's CDR3 is CASSEAREQYF. The CDR3 DNA sequence: TGTGCCAGCAGTGAGGCCCGGGAGCAGTACTTC. Based on the CDR3 plus reference TRBV2 and TRBJ2-7, the full variable domain is EPEVTQTPSHQVTQMGQEVILRCVPISNHLYFYWYRQILGQKVEFLVSFYNNEISEKSEIFDDQFSVERPDGSNFTLKIRSTKLEDSAMYFCASSEAREQYFGPGTRLTVT.

The V and J genes are TRBV18 and TRBJ2-7, with D unclear. Trimming shortened V by 4 bases and J by 2 bases, and 12 bases separated the two germline ends. The CDR3 length is 14 residues. Germline CDR1 KGHSH, CDR2 LQKENI. In DNA form, the CDR3 reads TGTGCCAGCTCACTGGGCCCCAAAACCTACGAGCAGTACTTC. Amino acids: CASSLGPKTYEQYF.

The V gene is TRBV6-6, the J gene TRBJ1-5; D ambiguous. Germline loops: CDR1 MNHNY, CDR2 SVGAGI (reference sequence). CDR3 length equals 12 residues. Trimming removed 4 bases at V and 7 bases at J, with 8 bases between. The CDR3: CASSSPGQPQHF. Here the CDR3 DNA reads TGTGCCAGCAGTTCCCCCGGCCAGCCCCAGCATTTT.

This chain joins TRBV10-1 and TRBJ1-4; D not resolved. The germline gives CDR1 WNHNN, CDR2 SYGVQD (reference sequence). Trimming took 6 bases from V and 8 from J, leaving 13 bases between them. The CDR3 is 13 amino acids. The CDR3 protein is CASSEFVNEKLFF. The CDR3, as DNA: TGCGCCAGCAGCGAATTCGTCAACGAAAAACTGTTTTTT.

The rearrangement links TRBV11-2 to TRBJ2-1; 11 bases align to TRBD2. The germline V gene encodes CDR1 SGHAT and CDR2 FQNNGV. J was trimmed by 1 base and V by 5 bases; bases with no gene match: 13. This CDR3 region has 19 residues. In DNA, the CDR3 is TGTGCCAGCAGCCCCCGCCCACTAGCGGGGGTGTGGTCCTACAATGAGCAGTTCTTC. This translates into CASSPRPLAGVWSYNEQFF.

The rearrangement uses TRBV30 and TRBJ1-2, with a weak D call TRBD1 (6 bases). There are 18 residues in the CDR3. Germline V CDR1 and CDR2: GTSNPN, SVGIG (reference sequence). With 4 bases removed from V and 4 bases from J, the gap between germline ends came to 28 bases. CDR3 DNA sequence: TGTGCCTGGAATACAGGTCGCTTGGCAGGGGATAGTTCCTATGGCTACACCTTC. This gives the protein CAWNTGRLAGDSSYGYTF.

The J gene is TRBJ1-1, the V gene TRBV5-1; 7 positions agree with TRBD1. Germline V gene lookup returns CDR1 SGHRS and CDR2 YFSETQ. The CDR3 loop spans 18 amino acids. With 0 bases clipped from V and 0 bases from J, the junction kept 11 bases outside the gene matches. Here the CDR3 DNA reads TGCGCCAGCAGCTTGGGGCCGGGACAGCTGGGAATGAACACTGAAGCTTTCTTT. It is translated as CASSLGPGQLGMNTEAFF.

The chain couples TRBV30 to TRBJ2-7, with D unclear. Germline-derived CDR1 and CDR2 are GTSNPN and SVGIG (reference sequence). Trimming pared 3 bases from V and 0 bases from J, leaving 9 bases between. CDR3 length: 13 residues. The CDR3 loop is CAWRIRPSYEQYF. CDR3 DNA: TGTGCCTGGAGGATCAGGCCCTCCTACGAGCAGTACTTC. The full variable domain, rest sourced from reference TRBV30 and TRBJ2-7, is SQTIHQWPATLVQPVGSPLSLECTVEGTSNPNLYWYRQAAGRGLQLLFYSVGIGQISSEVPQNLSASRPQDRQFILSSKKLLLSDSGFYLCAWRIRPSYEQYFGPGTRLTVT.

The chain links TRBV27 to TRBJ2-7, with D possibly being TRBD1 or TRBD2 (7 bases each). This CDR3 contains 17 residues. V was trimmed by 5 bases and J by 4 bases, leaving 24 bases between them. Germline CDR1 is MNHEY and CDR2 is SMNVEV (reference sequence). The chain's CDR3 is CASSLRGSDRTYYEQYF. The CDR3 region has the DNA TGTGCCAGCAGTCTGCGGGGGTCGGACAGGACATATTACGAGCAGTACTTC.